The sequence of this T cell receptor beta chain was determined in a study of regulatory and conventional T cells in breast cancer. MiXCR, run by TCRdb on the PCR reads, gives a single entry per CDR3 protein. The data show approximately 9,600 distinct CDR3 sequences, with about 35% seen just once and over 5% held by the top ten. The CDR3 length is 16 residues. CDR1 ENHRY and CDR2 SYGVKD come from the germline V gene. With 10 bases clipped from V and 2 bases from J, the junction kept 9 bases outside the gene matches. Sequencing input: conventional T cells from blood. The chain joins TRBV10-3 to TRBJ2-5, with 14 bases fitting TRBD2. The clonotype originates from a male donor in good health. The CDR3 DNA is TGTGCCAGCACCACCGGACTAGCGGGGGGACAAGAGACCCAGTACTTC. Protein: CASTTGLAGGQETQYF.